This T cell receptor (beta chain) emerged from a study of blood T cells in healthy people across ages. Regarding the study as a whole: TCR beta diversity per million T cells fell roughly linearly with age. For the donors, CMV status was unknown and possibly confounded expanded clonotype changes.

The CDR3 runs to 15 residues. CDR1 and CDR2 from the germline V gene are DFQATT and SNEGSKA (reference sequence). Trimming removed 4 bases at V and 2 bases at J, with 18 bases between. Then a second PCR, running roughly 7 to 12 cycles, was carried out with a sample-barcoded 5' primer and a J-beta primer mix. TCRdb analysed the 5' RACE reads with MiXCR anew, one entry per CDR3 protein. The table shows about 810,000 distinct CDR3 sequences, with about 37% occurring only once. This clonotype has more than one count but fewer than ten. The antigen remains unidentified. The receptor comes from a man younger than 30 in good health. The chain has TRBV20-1 and TRBJ2-7, with D perhaps TRBD2 (6 bases). The sample was blood. The CDR3 sequence is CSANPGSNGAYEQYF. The CDR3 DNA follows: TGCAGTGCTAACCCCGGGAGTAACGGAGCCTACGAGCAGTACTTC.